The clone carrying this TCR beta chain occurred a few times. Its antigen is unidentified. The data belong to a study of beta chain features in type 1 diabetes. Findings and caveats of the study: Any role of HLA type in TCRB rearrangement remained unresolved here. Moderately but significantly shorter TCRB CDR3s were found in Type 1 diabetes patients in all four CD4+ subsets. Shorter templates might be favored by PCR, equally in patients and controls.

Since all of the isolated RNA was reverse transcribed, expressed TCRB transcripts were what got sequenced. This table comes from immunoSEQ multiplex PCR, and its TCRdb copy is limited to in-frame clones, with some not included. Of about 650,000 clones in the sample, around 12% were seen once. Trimming left V 5 bases short and J 6 bases short, with 18 bases between. The CDR3 contains 15 residues. Per the germline V gene, CDR1 is LGHNT and CDR2 is FRNRAP. The chain combines TRBV12-5 with TRBJ2-3; no firm D call. The clonotype was recovered from a man aged 30-40 years with type 1 diabetes. Sample: naive CD4+ T cells from blood. CDR3 sequence reads: CASGGGLLGVDTQYF. The CDR3 DNA reads as TGTGCTAGTGGTGGCGGCCTCCTTGGAGTGGATACGCAGTATTTT.